These 4 T cell receptor beta chains came from one sample sequenced in a study of T cell changes during pregnancy in multiple sclerosis. Sequencing used immunoSEQ multiplex PCR; TCRdb keeps in-frame clones, though not all of them. The sample has about 81,000 clones; approximately 94% are singletons. This sample comprised peripheral blood, obtained in the third trimester of pregnancy. The receptors shown here come from a female donor with multiple sclerosis, enrolled in a pregnancy study.

This clone was counted at least ten times. This rearrangement joins TRBV5-5 to TRBJ1-2, with 7 bases aligning to TRBD1. The V gene's germline CDR1 is SGHKS and CDR2 YYEKEE (reference sequence). The CDR3 extends over 14 amino acids. V gave up 3 bases and J gave up 7 bases; unmatched junction bases: 9. The CDR3 DNA sequence: TGTGCCAGCAGCTCCGGGACAGCCCTCCTTGGCTACACCTTC. Protein sequence: CASSSGTALLGYTF.

V is TRBV6-1 and J is TRBJ1-4; 8 bases align to TRBD1. V dropped 8 bases and J dropped 8; count of bases not matched to a gene: 7. The CDR3 spans 13 residues. The V gene's germline CDR1 is MNHNS and CDR2 SASEGT. The CDR3 loop is CASPGRGREKLFF. CDR3 coding DNA: TGTGCCAGCCCTGGCAGGGGGCGGGAAAAACTGTTTTTT.

This clone has a single count. V and J are TRBV13 and TRBJ1-6, with TRBD1 matching 11 bases. Germline V CDR1 and CDR2: PRHDT, FYEKMQ (reference sequence). The CDR3 loop spans 15 amino acids. The trim removed 3 bases at V and 7 bases at J, leaving 2 bases unmatched. As DNA, the CDR3 is TGTGCCAGCAGCTTCGGGGACAGGGGGAATTCACCCCTCCACTTT. It specifies CASSFGDRGNSPLHF. Variable domain in full (rest from reference TRBV13 and TRBJ1-6): AAGVIQSPRHLIKEKRETATLKCYPIPRHDTVYWYQQGPGQDPQFLISFYEKMQSDKGSIPDRFSAQQFSDYHSELNMSSLELGDSALYFCASSFGDRGNSPLHFGNGTRLTVT.

This sequence joins TRBV4-1 and TRBJ1-4, with TRBD1 as a possible D gene (5 bases). CDR1 is MGHRA, CDR2 YSYEKL, per germline. The CDR3 loop spans 15 amino acids. V lost 1 base, J lost 7 bases, and 13 bases lay in between. For the CDR3, the DNA is TGCGCCAGCAGCCAAGGTTTGCAGGGAGGTGAAAAACTGTTTTTT. It yields the protein CASSQGLQGGEKLFF.